The clone carrying this T cell receptor beta chain was picked up a small number of times. V dropped 6 bases and J dropped 9 bases, with 15 bases sitting between them. Per germline, CDR1 MDHEN and CDR2 SYDVKM. This CDR3 comprises 14 residues. This sample was included in a study of OX40 agonist ivuxolimab in advanced cancers. On the study more broadly: The diagnoses of dose-escalation patients were hepatocellular carcinoma, melanoma, renal cell or head and neck cancer. Three patients, one with hepatocellular carcinoma and two with cutaneous melanoma, responded partially.

Generated by immunoSEQ multiplex PCR, the TCRdb table keeps only in-frame clones and is missing some. This table holds tens of thousands of clones, less than 90% found once. This TCR derives from an adult with an advanced solid tumor such as melanoma, head and neck, liver or kidney cancer. The V and J genes are TRBV28 and TRBJ1-6; unclear D gene. Source: CD4+ or CD8+ T cells sorted from blood, taken in a trial of the OX40 agonist ivuxolimab. Here the CDR3 reads CASSLVQASSPLHF. CDR3 nucleotide sequence: TGTGCCAGCAGCCTAGTTCAGGCGAGTTCACCCCTCCACTTT.